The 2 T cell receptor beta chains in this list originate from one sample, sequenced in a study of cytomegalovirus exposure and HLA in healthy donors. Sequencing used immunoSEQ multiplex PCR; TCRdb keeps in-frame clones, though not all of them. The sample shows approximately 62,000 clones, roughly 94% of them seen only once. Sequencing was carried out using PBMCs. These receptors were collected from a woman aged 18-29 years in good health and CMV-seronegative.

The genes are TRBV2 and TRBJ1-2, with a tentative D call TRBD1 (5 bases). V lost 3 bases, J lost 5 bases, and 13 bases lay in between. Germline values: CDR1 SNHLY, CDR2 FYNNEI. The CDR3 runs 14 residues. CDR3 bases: TGTGCCAGCAGTGAGCCTCCGCGGACATATGGCTACACCTTC. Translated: CASSEPPRTYGYTF.

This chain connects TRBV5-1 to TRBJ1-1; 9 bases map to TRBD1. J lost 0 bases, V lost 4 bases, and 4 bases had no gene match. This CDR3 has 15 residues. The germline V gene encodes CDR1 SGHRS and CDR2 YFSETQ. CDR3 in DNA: TGCGCCAGCAGCAGAGGACAGGGGATGAACACTGAAGCTTTCTTT. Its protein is CASSRGQGMNTEAFF.